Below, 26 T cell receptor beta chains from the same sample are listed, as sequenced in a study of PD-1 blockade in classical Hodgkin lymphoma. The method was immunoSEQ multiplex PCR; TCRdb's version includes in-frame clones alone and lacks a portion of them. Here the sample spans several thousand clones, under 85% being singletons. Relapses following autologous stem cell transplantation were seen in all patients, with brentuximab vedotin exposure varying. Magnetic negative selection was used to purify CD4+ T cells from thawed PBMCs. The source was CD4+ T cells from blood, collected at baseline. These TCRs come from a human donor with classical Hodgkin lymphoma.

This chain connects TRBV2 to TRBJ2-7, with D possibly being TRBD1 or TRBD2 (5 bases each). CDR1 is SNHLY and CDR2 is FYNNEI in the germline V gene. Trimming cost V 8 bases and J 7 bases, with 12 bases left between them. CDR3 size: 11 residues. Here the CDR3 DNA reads TGTGCCAGCCGTTATGAGGGGGAGCAGTACTTC. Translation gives CASRYEGEQYF.

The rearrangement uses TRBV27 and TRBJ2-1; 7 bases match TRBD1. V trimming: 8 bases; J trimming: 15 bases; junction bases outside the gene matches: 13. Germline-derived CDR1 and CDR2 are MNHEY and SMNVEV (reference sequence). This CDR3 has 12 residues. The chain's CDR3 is CASGYSGGDRFF. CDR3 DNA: TGTGCCAGCGGTTACTCAGGGGGAGACAGGTTCTTC.

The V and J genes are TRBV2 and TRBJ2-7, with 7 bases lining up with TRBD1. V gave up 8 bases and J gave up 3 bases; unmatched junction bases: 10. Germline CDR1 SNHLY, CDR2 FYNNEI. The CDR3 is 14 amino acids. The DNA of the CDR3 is TGTGCCAGCGGAAAGGGACAGCGCTACTACGAGCAGTACTTC. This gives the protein CASGKGQRYYEQYF.

The CDR3 sequence: CASRQQTNTGELFF. The CDR3 DNA reads TGTGCCAGCAGGCAGCAGACGAACACCGGGGAGCTGTTTTTT. The V and J genes are TRBV2 and TRBJ2-2, with no clear D. Trimming removed 6 bases at V and 0 bases at J, with 8 bases between. Per germline, CDR1 SNHLY and CDR2 FYNNEI. This CDR3 has 14 residues.

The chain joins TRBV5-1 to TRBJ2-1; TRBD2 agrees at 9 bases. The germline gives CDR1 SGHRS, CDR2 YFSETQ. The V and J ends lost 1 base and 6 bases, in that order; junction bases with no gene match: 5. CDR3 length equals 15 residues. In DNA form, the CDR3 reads TGCGCCAGCAGCTTGTTAGCGGGGGAGGGCAATGAGCAGTTCTTC. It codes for CASSLLAGEGNEQFF.

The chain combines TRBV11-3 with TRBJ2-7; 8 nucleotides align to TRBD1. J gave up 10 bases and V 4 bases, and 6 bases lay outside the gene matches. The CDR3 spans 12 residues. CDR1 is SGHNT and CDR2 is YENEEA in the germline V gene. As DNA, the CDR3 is TGTGCCAGCAGCTCAAGGACAGGGAGACAGTACTTC. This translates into CASSSRTGRQYF.

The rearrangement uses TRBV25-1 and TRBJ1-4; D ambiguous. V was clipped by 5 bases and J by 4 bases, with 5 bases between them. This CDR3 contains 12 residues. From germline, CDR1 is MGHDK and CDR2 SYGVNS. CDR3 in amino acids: CASSRLNEKLFF. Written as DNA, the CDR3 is TGTGCCAGCAGTCGACTTAATGAAAAACTGTTTTTT.

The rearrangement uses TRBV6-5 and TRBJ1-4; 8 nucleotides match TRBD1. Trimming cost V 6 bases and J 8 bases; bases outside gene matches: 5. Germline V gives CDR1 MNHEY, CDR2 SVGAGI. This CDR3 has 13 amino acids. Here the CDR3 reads CASSRTGREKLFF. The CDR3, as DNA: TGTGCCAGCAGCCGGACAGGGAGGGAAAAACTGTTTTTT.

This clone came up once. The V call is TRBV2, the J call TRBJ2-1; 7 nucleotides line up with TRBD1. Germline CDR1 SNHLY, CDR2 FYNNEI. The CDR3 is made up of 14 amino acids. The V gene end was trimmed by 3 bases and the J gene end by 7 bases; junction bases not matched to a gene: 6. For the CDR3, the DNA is TGTGCCAGCAGTGACGGACAGGTTAGGAATGAGCAGTTCTTC. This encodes CASSDGQVRNEQFF.

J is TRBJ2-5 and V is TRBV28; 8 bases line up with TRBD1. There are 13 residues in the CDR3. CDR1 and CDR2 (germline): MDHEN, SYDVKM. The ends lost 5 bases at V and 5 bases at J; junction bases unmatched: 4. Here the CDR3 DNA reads TGTGCCAGCAGTGCAGGGGGCCTGGAGACCCAGTACTTC. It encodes CASSAGGLETQYF.

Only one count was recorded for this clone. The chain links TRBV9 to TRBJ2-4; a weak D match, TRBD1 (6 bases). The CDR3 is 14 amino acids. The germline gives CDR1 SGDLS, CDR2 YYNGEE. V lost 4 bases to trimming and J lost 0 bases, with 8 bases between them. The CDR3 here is CASSRDIAKNIQYF. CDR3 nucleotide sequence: TGTGCCAGCAGCCGGGACATAGCCAAAAACATTCAGTACTTC.

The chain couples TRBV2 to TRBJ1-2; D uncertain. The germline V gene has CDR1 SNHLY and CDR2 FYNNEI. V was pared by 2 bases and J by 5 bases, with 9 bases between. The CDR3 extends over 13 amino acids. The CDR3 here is CASSEIGQYGYTF. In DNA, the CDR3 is TGTGCCAGCAGTGAAATTGGCCAGTATGGCTACACCTTC.

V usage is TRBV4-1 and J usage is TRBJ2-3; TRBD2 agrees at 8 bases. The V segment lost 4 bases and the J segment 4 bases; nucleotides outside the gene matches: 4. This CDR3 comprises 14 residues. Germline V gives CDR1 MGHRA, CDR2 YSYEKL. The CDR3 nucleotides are TGCGCCAGCAGCCCATCGGGGGGGCCAGATACGCAGTATTTT. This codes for CASSPSGGPDTQYF.

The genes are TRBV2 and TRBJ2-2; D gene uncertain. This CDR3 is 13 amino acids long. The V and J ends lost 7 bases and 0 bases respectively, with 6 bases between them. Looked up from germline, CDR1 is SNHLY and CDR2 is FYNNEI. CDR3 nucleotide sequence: TGTGCCAGCACACCCGCGAACACCGGGGAGCTGTTTTTT. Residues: CASTPANTGELFF.

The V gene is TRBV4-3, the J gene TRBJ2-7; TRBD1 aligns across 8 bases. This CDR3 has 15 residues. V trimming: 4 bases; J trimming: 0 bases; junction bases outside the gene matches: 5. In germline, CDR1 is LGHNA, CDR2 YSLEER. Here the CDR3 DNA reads TGCGCCAGCAGCCGAGGACAGGGCCGCTCCTACGAGCAGTACTTC. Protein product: CASSRGQGRSYEQYF.

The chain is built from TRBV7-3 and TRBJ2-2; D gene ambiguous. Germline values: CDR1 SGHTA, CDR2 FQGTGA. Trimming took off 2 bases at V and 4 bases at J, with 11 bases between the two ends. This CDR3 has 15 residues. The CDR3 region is CASSLLGSATGELFF. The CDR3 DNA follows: TGTGCCAGCAGCTTATTGGGCTCAGCCACCGGGGAGCTGTTTTTT.

In nucleotides, the CDR3 is TGTGCCAGCGGAGGGAGGTTGGGGTGGAACACTGAAGCTTTCTTT. It yields the protein CASGGRLGWNTEAFF. The V call is TRBV2, the J call TRBJ1-1; D unresolved. Between the trimmed V and J ends, which lost 8 bases and 1 base, there was a span of 17 bases. From germline, CDR1 is SNHLY and CDR2 FYNNEI. This CDR3 is built from 15 residues. The variable domain in full, with the rest retrieved from reference TRBV2 and TRBJ1-1, is EPEVTQTPSHQVTQMGQEVILRCVPISNHLYFYWYRQILGQKVEFLVSFYNNEISEKSEIFDDQFSVERPDGSNFTLKIRSTKLEDSAMYFCASGGRLGWNTEAFFGQGTRLTVV.

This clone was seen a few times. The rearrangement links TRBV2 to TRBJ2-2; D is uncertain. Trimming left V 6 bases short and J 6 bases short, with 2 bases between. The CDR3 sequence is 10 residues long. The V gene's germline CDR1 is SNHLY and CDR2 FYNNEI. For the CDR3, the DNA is TGTGCCAGCAGAGCCGGGGAGCTGTTTTTT. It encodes CASRAGELFF.

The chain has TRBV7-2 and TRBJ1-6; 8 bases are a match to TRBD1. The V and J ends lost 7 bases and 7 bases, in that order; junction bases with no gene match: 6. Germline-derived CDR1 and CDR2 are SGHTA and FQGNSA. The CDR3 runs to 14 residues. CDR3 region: CASTSGGINSPLHF. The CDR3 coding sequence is TGTGCCAGCACCTCAGGGGGCATAAATTCACCCCTCCACTTT.

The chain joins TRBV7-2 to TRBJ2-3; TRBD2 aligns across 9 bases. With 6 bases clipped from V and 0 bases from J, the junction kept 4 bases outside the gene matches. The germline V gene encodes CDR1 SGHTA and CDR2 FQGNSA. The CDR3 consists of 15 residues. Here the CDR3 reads CASRRAGGSTDTQYF. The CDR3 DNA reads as TGTGCCAGCAGGCGAGCGGGGGGCAGCACAGATACGCAGTATTTT.

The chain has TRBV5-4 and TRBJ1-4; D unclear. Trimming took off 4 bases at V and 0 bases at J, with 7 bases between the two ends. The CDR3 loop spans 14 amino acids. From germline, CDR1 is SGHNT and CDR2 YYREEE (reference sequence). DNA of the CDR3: TGTGCCAGCAGCGCCACAGCAACTAATGAAAAACTGTTTTTT. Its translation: CASSATATNEKLFF.

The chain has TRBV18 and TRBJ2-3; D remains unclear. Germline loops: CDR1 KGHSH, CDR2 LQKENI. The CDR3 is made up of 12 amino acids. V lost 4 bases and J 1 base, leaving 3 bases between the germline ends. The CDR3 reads CASSRGTDTQYF. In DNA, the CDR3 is TGTGCCAGCTCACGGGGCACAGATACGCAGTATTTT.

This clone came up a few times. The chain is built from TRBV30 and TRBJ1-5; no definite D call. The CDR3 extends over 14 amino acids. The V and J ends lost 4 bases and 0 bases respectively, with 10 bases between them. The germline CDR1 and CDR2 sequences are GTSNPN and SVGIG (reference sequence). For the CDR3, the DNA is TGTGCCTGGAACCGGGAGTATAGCAATCAGCCCCAGCATTTT. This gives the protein CAWNREYSNQPQHF.

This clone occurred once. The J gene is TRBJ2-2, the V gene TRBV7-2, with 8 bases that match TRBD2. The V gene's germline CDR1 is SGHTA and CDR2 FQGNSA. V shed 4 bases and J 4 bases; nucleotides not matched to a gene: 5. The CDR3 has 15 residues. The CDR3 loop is CASSSGRGATGELFF. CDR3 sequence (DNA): TGTGCCAGCAGCTCCGGGAGGGGGGCCACCGGGGAGCTGTTTTTT. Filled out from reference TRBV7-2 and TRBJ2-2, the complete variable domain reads GAGVSQSPSNKVTEKGKDVELRCDPISGHTALYWYRQSLGQGLEFLIYFQGNSAPDKSGLPSDRFSAERTGGSVSTLTIQRTQQEDSAVYLCASSSGRGATGELFFGEGSRLTVL.

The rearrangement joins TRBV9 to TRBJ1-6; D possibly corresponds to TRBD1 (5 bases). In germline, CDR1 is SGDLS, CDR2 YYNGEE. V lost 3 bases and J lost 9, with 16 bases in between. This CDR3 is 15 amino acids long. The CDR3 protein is CASSADWGGFSPLHF. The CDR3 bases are TGTGCCAGCAGCGCCGACTGGGGGGGATTTTCACCCCTCCACTTT.

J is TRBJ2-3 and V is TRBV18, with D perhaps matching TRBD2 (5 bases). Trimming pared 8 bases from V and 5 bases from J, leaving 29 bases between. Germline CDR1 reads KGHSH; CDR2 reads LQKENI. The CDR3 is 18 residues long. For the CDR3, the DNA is TGTGCCAGCCGCTCGGCGACCAGCGGATCCAAATACCGAGATACGCAGTATTTT. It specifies CASRSATSGSKYRDTQYF.